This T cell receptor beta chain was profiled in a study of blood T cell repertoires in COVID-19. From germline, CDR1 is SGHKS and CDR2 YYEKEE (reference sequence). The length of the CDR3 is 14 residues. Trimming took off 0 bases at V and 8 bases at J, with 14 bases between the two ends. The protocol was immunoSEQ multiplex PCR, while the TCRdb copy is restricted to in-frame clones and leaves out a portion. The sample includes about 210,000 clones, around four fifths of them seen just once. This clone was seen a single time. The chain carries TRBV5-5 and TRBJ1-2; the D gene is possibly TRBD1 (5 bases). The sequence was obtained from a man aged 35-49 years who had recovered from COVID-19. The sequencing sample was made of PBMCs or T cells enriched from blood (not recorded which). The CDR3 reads CASSLGVGPEGYTF. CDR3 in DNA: TGTGCCAGCAGCTTGGGCGTGGGGCCGGAGGGCTACACCTTC.